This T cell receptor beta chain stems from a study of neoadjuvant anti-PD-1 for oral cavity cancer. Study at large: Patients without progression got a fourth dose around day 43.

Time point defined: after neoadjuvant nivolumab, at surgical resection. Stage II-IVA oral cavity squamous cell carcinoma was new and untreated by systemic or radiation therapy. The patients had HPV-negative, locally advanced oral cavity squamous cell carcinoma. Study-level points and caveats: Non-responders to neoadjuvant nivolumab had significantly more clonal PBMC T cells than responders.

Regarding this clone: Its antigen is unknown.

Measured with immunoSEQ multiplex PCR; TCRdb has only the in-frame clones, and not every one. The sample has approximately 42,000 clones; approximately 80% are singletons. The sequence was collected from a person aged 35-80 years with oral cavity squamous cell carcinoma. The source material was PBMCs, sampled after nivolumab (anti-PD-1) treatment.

CDR3 sequence reads: CASSLGTVNTEAFF. The CDR3 DNA follows: TGTGCCAGCAGCTTAGGGACAGTGAACACTGAAGCTTTCTTT. This chain connects TRBV7-2 to TRBJ1-1, with D possibly TRBD1 on 6 matching bases. The CDR3 covers 14 residues. Germline assignment: CDR1 SGHTA and CDR2 FQGNSA. V was shortened by 1 base and J by 0 bases, with 6 bases between the two germline ends.